This entry concerns a single T cell receptor beta chain. Germline V gene sequence: CDR1 GTSNPN, CDR2 SVGIG (reference sequence). The CDR3 sequence is 13 residues long. Trimming took 0 bases from V and 6 from J, leaving 8 bases between them. The sample belongs to a study of blood T cell repertoires in COVID-19. Study context: The samples span acute and convalescent COVID-19 from the United States, Italy and Spain. The analysed material was cDNA or gDNA that came from T cells, B-cell-depleted T cells, or PBMCs.

As handled by the study authors: By means of reference gene primer amplification, nucleated cell counts were estimated. The method was immunoSEQ multiplex PCR; TCRdb's version includes in-frame clones alone and lacks a portion of them. The V and J calls and the clone size are those of that table, but D and trimming were determined from the DNA. The table includes around 77,000 clones, about four fifths detected once. The J gene is TRBJ2-2, the V gene TRBV30; D remains unclear. This receptor was taken from an elderly woman with active or convalescent COVID-19. Sequencing input: peripheral blood. CDR3 DNA sequence: TGTGCCTGGAGTGTAATCCGGGCCGGGGAGCTGTTTTTT. Translation gives CAWSVIRAGELFF.